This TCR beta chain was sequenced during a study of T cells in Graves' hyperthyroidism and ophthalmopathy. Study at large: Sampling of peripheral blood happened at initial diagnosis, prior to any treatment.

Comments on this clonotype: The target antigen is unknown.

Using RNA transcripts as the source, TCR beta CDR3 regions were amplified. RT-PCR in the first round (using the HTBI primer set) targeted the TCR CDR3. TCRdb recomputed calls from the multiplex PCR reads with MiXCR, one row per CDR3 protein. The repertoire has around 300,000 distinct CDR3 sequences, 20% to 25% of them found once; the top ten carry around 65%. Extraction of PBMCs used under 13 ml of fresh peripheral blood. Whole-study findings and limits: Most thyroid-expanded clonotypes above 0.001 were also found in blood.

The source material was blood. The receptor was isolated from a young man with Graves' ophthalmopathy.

CDR3 coding DNA: TGTGCCAGCAGCCAAGCCGGGACAGGTAATGAAAAACTGTTTTTT. This gives the protein CASSQAGTGNEKLFF. This chain connects TRBV4-2 to TRBJ1-4, with 8 nucleotides matching TRBD1. Germline lookup yields CDR1 LGHNA and CDR2 YNFKEQ. Trimming took 1 base from V and 4 from J; bases not matched to a gene: 2. The CDR3 contains 15 residues.